This T cell receptor (beta chain) was captured by sequencing in a study of T cells in Graves' hyperthyroidism and ophthalmopathy. The wider study: Staff took peripheral blood when the initial diagnosis was made, before any treatment began. Study-wide points: Ophthalmopathy got predicted by the model a median around 6.8 months before its onset. Also found in blood were most expanded thyroid clonotypes above 0.001.

This clonotype was found a few times. Antigen unknown. Using RNA transcripts as the source, TCR beta CDR3 regions were amplified. A set of HTBI primers served as the primers for a first-round RT-PCR of the TCR CDR3. TCRdb independently ran MiXCR on the multiplex PCR reads; one entry per CDR3 protein. The repertoire holds 300,000 to 450,000 distinct CDR3 sequences, with about 15% as singletons. Germline V gene data show CDR1 as DFQATT and CDR2 as SNEGSKA (reference sequence). This CDR3 has 14 amino acids. The V end was cut by 6 bases, the J end by 0 bases, with 11 bases between. Disease duration was under 3 months in the ophthalmopathy patients, who also had a Clinical Activity Score of at least 3 and a NOSPECS grade of at least 4.

The sample taken for sequencing was blood. This rearrangement joins TRBV20-1 to TRBJ1-4; no clear D gene. This clonotype was obtained from a woman aged 30 to 39 with Graves' ophthalmopathy. CDR3 region: CSAATPSTNEKLFF. CDR3 in DNA: TGCAGTGCAGCCACCCCTTCAACTAATGAAAAACTGTTTTTT.